Listed below are T cell receptor beta chains from one sample, sequenced in a study of T cells in Graves' hyperthyroidism and ophthalmopathy. TCRdb ran MiXCR on the multiplex PCR reads and lists one entry per CDR3 protein. The table lists more than 300,000 distinct CDR3 sequences, less than 20% of them singletons, with 40% to 45% in the top ten. Sample: blood. The receptors stem from a man aged 18 to 29 with Graves' ophthalmopathy. CDR3s include the opening cysteine and the closing phenylalanine or tryptophan. D genes are given only for firm matches. Only part of the rows carry a size: once, few, many, or a class if the clone is expanded.

v_gene,j_gene,d_gene,abundance,CDR3nt,CDR3aa
TRBV5-1,TRBJ2-3,TRBD2,few,TGCGCCAGCAGACTTCGACAGGGGACTAGCGGGGGGGCTCTCACAGATACGCAGTATTTT,CASRLRQGTSGGALTDTQYF
TRBV20-1,TRBJ1-1,-,many,TGCAGTGCTAGAAAACGGGACACTGAAGCTTTCTTT,CSARKRDTEAFF
TRBV28,TRBJ1-1,TRBD1,many,TGTGCCAGCAGGCTTGGACAGGGATGGACTGAAGCTTTCTTT,CASRLGQGWTEAFF
TRBV6-1,TRBJ2-5,-,-,TGTGCCAGCCTCGGGAAATCACAAGAGACCCAGTACTTC,CASLGKSQETQYF
TRBV29-1,TRBJ2-3,TRBD2,many,TGCAGCGGCAGACTAGCGGGGCACAGCACAGATACGCAGTATTTT,CSGRLAGHSTDTQYF
TRBV5-1,TRBJ1-2,TRBD1,few,TGCGCCAGCAGCTTGGCCGGGACAGGGGCCGATGGCTACACCTTC,CASSLAGTGADGYTF
TRBV19,TRBJ2-7,TRBD1,few,TGTGCCAGTAGTATAGCCGGGACAGGGGGCTACGAGCAGTACTTC,CASSIAGTGGYEQYF
TRBV7-8,TRBJ1-1,-,many,TGTGCCAGCAGCTTATCATATACAAATCCCCACACTGAAGCTTTCTTT,CASSLSYTNPHTEAFF
TRBV28,TRBJ2-5,TRBD1,-,TGTGCCAGCAGTCCAATAGGGGGCGCAGCTGAGGAGACCCAGTACTTC,CASSPIGGAAEETQYF
TRBV13,TRBJ2-2,TRBD1,-,TGTGCCAGCAGGGGACAGGGGGATAACGGGGAGCTGTTTTTT,CASRGQGDNGELFF
TRBV7-8,TRBJ1-5,-,-,TGTGCCAGCAGCTTAAGTTCGGGAGGGGATAGCAATCAGCCCCAGCATTTT,CASSLSSGGDSNQPQHF
TRBV20-1,TRBJ2-3,TRBD2,few,TGCAGTGCTGACCCCCCTAGCGGGGGGGGTGATACGCAGTATTTT,CSADPPSGGGDTQYF
TRBV12-3/TRBV12-4,TRBJ1-5,-,many,TGTGCCAGCAGTCCTCGTCGGGGGTACGGTAGCAATCAGCCCCAGCATTTT,CASSPRRGYGSNQPQHF
TRBV7-6,TRBJ1-5,-,-,TGTGCCAGCAGCTCAGAGACAGGCAATCAGCCCCAGCATTTT,CASSSETGNQPQHF
TRBV5-6,TRBJ1-2,-,many,TGTGCCAGCAGCGGGCCGCAGGGGATCTATGGCTACACCTTC,CASSGPQGIYGYTF
TRBV20-1,TRBJ2-3,-,many,TGCAGTGCTCGGGCCCTATCGTTTTCAGATACGCAGTATTTT,CSARALSFSDTQYF
TRBV4-2,TRBJ1-4,-,-,TGTGCCAGCAGCCAACGTGCGGGGGATGAAAAACTGTTTTTT,CASSQRAGDEKLFF
TRBV7-9,TRBJ2-3,-,many,TGTGCCAGCAAAAGGCTGCCCACAGATACGCAGTATTTT,CASKRLPTDTQYF
TRBV6-1,TRBJ2-7,-,many,TGTGCCAGCAGGCCCTCCCAGGGGACTCTCGAGCAGTACTTC,CASRPSQGTLEQYF
TRBV24-1,TRBJ1-2,-,many,TGTGCCACCAGTGAGCCGCCTGACAGCTATGGCTACACCTTC,CATSEPPDSYGYTF
TRBV7-3,TRBJ1-2,-,few,TGTGCCAGCAGCCCCCAGGGAGGGGATGGCTACACCTTC,CASSPQGGDGYTF
TRBV7-9,TRBJ1-3,-,many,TGTGCCAGCAGCCCACCTGGGACACGGACTGGAAACACCATATATTTT,CASSPPGTRTGNTIYF
TRBV6-4,TRBJ2-1,TRBD2,-,TGTGCCAGCAGTGAGTCTAGCGGGGGGGACTACAATGAGCAGTTCTTC,CASSESSGGDYNEQFF
TRBV25-1,TRBJ1-2,-,-,TGTGCCAGCAGTGCTCGCCGAAAGCCAGGGAGCCTGGACTATGGCTACACCTTC,CASSARRKPGSLDYGYTF
TRBV14,TRBJ1-4,-,few,TGTGCCAGCAGCCCCTGGACCGACGCAACTAATGAAAAACTGTTTTTT,CASSPWTDATNEKLFF
TRBV6-1,TRBJ2-1,TRBD1,-,TGTGCCAGCAGGATCCGGGACAGGTTCGGGGAGCAGTTCTTC,CASRIRDRFGEQFF
TRBV11-2,TRBJ1-6,TRBD1,many,TGTGCCAGCAGCTTACTCCGACAGGGGCGGAATTCACCCCTCCACTTT,CASSLLRQGRNSPLHF
TRBV5-1,TRBJ1-5,-,-,TGCGCCAGCAGCTCCGAGGAGGGGCCCCAGCATTTT,CASSSEEGPQHF
TRBV4-2,TRBJ2-2,-,-,TGTGCCAGCAGCCAAGATCCTGCGAACACCGGGGAGCTGTTTTTT,CASSQDPANTGELFF
TRBV9,TRBJ2-3,-,few,TGTGCCAGCAGCTCATCCGGGACTAGCACAGATACGCAGTATTTT,CASSSSGTSTDTQYF
TRBV3-1,TRBJ2-3,TRBD2,-,TGTGCCAGCAGCCGCCCGGGACTAGCGGGGACAGATACGCAGTATTTT,CASSRPGLAGTDTQYF
TRBV27,TRBJ2-3,-,many,TGTGCCAGCAGTTTATTTGCCCGCTCAGATACGCAGTATTTT,CASSLFARSDTQYF
TRBV6-1,TRBJ1-2,-,many,TGTGCCAGCAGCGGGTCAGCTTTGAGTAGCTATGGCTACACCTTC,CASSGSALSSYGYTF
TRBV3-1,TRBJ2-5,TRBD1,-,TGTGCCAGTAGTAAGGACAGGGACCAAGAGACCCAGTACTTC,CASSKDRDQETQYF
TRBV9,TRBJ1-5,TRBD1,few,TGTGCCAGCAGCGTGGGGACAGGGGGAGGCAATCAGCCCCAGCATTTT,CASSVGTGGGNQPQHF
TRBV3-1,TRBJ2-5,-,many,TGTGCCAGCAGCCAACCAGGGGTGGTTGCGCAAGAGACCCAGTACTTC,CASSQPGVVAQETQYF
TRBV5-1,TRBJ1-3,-,-,TGCGCCAGCAGCTTGGGCGAGCAACCGAGCTCTGGAAACACCATATATTTT,CASSLGEQPSSGNTIYF
TRBV19,TRBJ1-1,-,-,TGTGCCAGTAGTATGGGTATGGGATCCGAAGCTTTCTTT,CASSMGMGSEAFF
TRBV27,TRBJ2-1,-,-,TGTGCCAGCAGTTGGGACGGCGCCTACAATGAGCAGTTCTTC,CASSWDGAYNEQFF
TRBV20-1,TRBJ2-7,-,few,TGCAGTGCTATCCTCTCTGTCGCCTACGAGCAGTACTTC,CSAILSVAYEQYF
TRBV7-3,TRBJ2-1,TRBD2,-,TGTGCCAGCAGAACTAGCGGGGGGGCCATTGAGCAGTTCTTC,CASRTSGGAIEQFF
TRBV5-5,TRBJ1-2,TRBD1,many,TGTGCCAGCAGCTTGGGACAGGGGGCTTTCTATGGCTACACCTTC,CASSLGQGAFYGYTF
TRBV10-3,TRBJ2-2,-,few,TGTGCCGTCAGGACAGCCGAATTCACCGGGGAGCTGTTTTTT,CAVRTAEFTGELFF
TRBV29-1,TRBJ2-5,TRBD1,-,TGCAGCGTCCTACGCGACAGGGAAGAGACCCAGTACTTC,CSVLRDREETQYF